This T cell receptor (beta chain) was recorded in a study of shared clonotypes between healthy human individuals. This CDR3 has 15 amino acids. V trimming: 5 bases; J trimming: 3 bases; junction bases outside the gene matches: 8. Germline CDR1 is MNHEY and CDR2 is SMNVEV (reference sequence). TCRdb keeps only in-frame clones here, not all; method: immunoSEQ multiplex PCR. This table holds roughly 760,000 clones, approximately 74% found once. The healthy adult donors were HIV-negative and reported no recent acute infections or vaccinations. This receptor was obtained from a woman aged 25 to 39 in good health. V usage is TRBV27 and J usage is TRBJ1-1; 8 bases are shared with TRBD1. Sequences were obtained from memory CD4+ T cells sorted from blood. The sample's subset: CD45RA-negative fraction. CDR3 in amino acids: CASSVTGTGYTEAFF. The CDR3 DNA sequence: TGTGCCAGCAGTGTCACCGGGACAGGATACACTGAAGCTTTCTTT.